This TCR beta chain was obtained from a study of tumor-infiltrating lymphocytes in primary liver carcinoma. Study-wide results and caveats: Tumor region pairs showed greater overlap than either tumor-adjacent or tumor-blood pairs did.

This CDR3 region has 16 residues. V lost 2 bases to trimming and J lost 2 bases, with 14 bases between them. Per germline, CDR1 MDHEN and CDR2 SYDVKM. DNA and RNA were both co-extracted from 20-30 mg of bulk tissue that had not been sorted. This clonotype was observed a few times. Its antigen is still unknown. The input was around 500 ng total RNA; TCR beta cDNA was made from it with a constant-region primer. Investigators got TCR beta libraries out of three nested multiplex PCR rounds, done with slightly modified ARM-PCR. It was with TRBV1-TRBV30 forward primers and a C-beta reverse primer that the first two PCR rounds were run, at 10 cycles each. A single record per CDR3 protein comes from TCRdb applying MiXCR to the multiplex PCR reads. The table records fewer than 150,000 distinct CDR3 sequences, roughly 69% of them present only once.

This TCR came from a woman aged 55-69 years with primary liver carcinoma and hepatitis B virus infection. The sample was liver tumor tissue from sampling region 1. The sample's subset: tumor region T1, superior pole. The rearrangement joins TRBV28 to TRBJ2-3; D gene uncertain. The CDR3 nucleotides read TGTGCCAGCAGTTTAAGTCGGAGTGGGGACACAGATACGCAGTATTTT. This translates into CASSLSRSGDTDTQYF.